This T cell receptor (beta chain) was profiled in a study of OX40 agonist ivuxolimab in advanced cancers. Whole-study context: Patients received ivuxolimab, an agonistic anti-OX40 (CD134) antibody. Aged roughly 23 to 85 with a mean of 60 years, they were under 85% male. The study, taken as a whole, reports: Blood T cells, both CD4+ and CD8+, expanded clonally by week 6 at 0.1 to 3.0 mg/kg. Certain nonresponders likewise exhibited a low normalized T-cell clonal expansion.

Measured with immunoSEQ multiplex PCR; TCRdb has only the in-frame clones, and not every one. This sample has about 46,000 clones, with 91% found just once. The CDR3 covers 13 residues. Germline V gene data show CDR1 as MDHEN and CDR2 as SYDVKM. Trimming cost V 2 bases and J 9 bases; bases outside gene matches: 5. Turning to this clone: Its cognate antigen is unknown.

The TCR originated in an adult with an advanced solid tumor such as melanoma, head and neck, liver or kidney cancer. This material consisted of CD4+ or CD8+ T cells sorted from blood, taken in a trial of the OX40 agonist ivuxolimab. The chain carries TRBV28 and TRBJ1-1; TRBD1 aligns across 8 bases. CDR3 coding DNA: TGTGCCAGCAGTTTAGGACAGGGTGTTCAAGCTTTCTTT. This codes for CASSLGQGVQAFF. The full variable domain, with the rest looked up from reference TRBV28 and TRBJ1-1, is DVKVTQSSRYLVKRTGEKVFLECVQDMDHENMFWYRQDPGLGLRLIYFSYDVKMKEKGDIPEGYSVSREKKERFSLILESASTNQTSMYLCASSLGQGVQAFFGQGTRLTVV.